Presented here are 20 T cell receptor beta chains from one specimen sequenced in a study of CD8 T cells in Susac syndrome (dated by TCRdb to about 2019). The library was generated by the immunoSEQ multiplex PCR assay. RNA was extracted using the RNeasy kit, and roughly 0.5 to 1 ug of the RNA was reverse transcribed with random hexamers. TCRdb took the public reads, trimmed them with fastp at Q25, ran MiXCR for clone calling and kept in-frame beta chains. Each entry is one CDR3 protein sequence, shown with its most common DNA and genes. Counted in this sample were tens of thousands of distinct CDR3 sequences; 85% to 95% of them appeared once. Of the sample, about 0.29% is held by the ten largest clones. Sequenced input: CD4+ T cells from PBMCs. The source is a human donor with Susac syndrome.

In DNA form, the CDR3 reads TGCGCCAGCAGCCTAAGACAGGGAGTGAACACTGAAGCTTTCTTT. The encoded protein is CASSLRQGVNTEAFF. V usage is TRBV5-1 and J usage is TRBJ1-1; 7 bases align to TRBD1. V lost 4 bases and J lost 0; bases outside the gene matches: 6. Germline V gene data show CDR1 as SGHRS and CDR2 as YFSETQ. The CDR3 runs 15 residues. Combining the CDR3 with reference TRBV5-1 and TRBJ1-1 gives the whole variable domain KAGVTQTPRYLIKTRGQQVTLSCSPISGHRSVSWYQQTPGQGLQFLFEYFSETQRNKGNFPGRFSGRQFSNSRSEMNVSTLELGDSALYLCASSLRQGVNTEAFFGQGTRLTVV.

V is TRBV5-1 and J is TRBJ1-2; no clear D gene. This CDR3 spans 14 amino acids. Looked up from germline, CDR1 is SGHRS and CDR2 is YFSETQ. Deletions cut 4 bases from V and 8 bases from J, with 18 bases between. CDR3: CASSVAAWGIGYTF. In DNA form, the CDR3 reads TGCGCCAGCAGCGTGGCAGCGTGGGGTATAGGCTACACCTTC.

The V call is TRBV24-1, the J call TRBJ2-5; 7 positions agree with TRBD2. Unmatched junction bases numbered 5, after V lost 6 bases and J lost 5 bases. CDR3 length: 13 amino acids. Germline V gene sequence: CDR1 KGHDR, CDR2 SFDVKD. The CDR3: CATSSRGGETQYF. In DNA form, the CDR3 reads TGTGCCACCAGTTCGAGGGGAGGGGAGACCCAGTACTTC.

V usage is TRBV20-1 and J usage is TRBJ1-2; D unclear. The germline V gene encodes CDR1 DFQATT and CDR2 SNEGSKA (reference sequence). Between the trimmed V and J ends, which lost 6 bases and 0 bases, there was a span of 14 bases. The CDR3 is 14 residues long. The CDR3 protein is CSAGGPGANYGYTF. Here the CDR3 DNA reads TGCAGTGCGGGCGGCCCTGGAGCTAACTATGGCTACACCTTC.

The table lists this clonotype with a count of one. V usage is TRBV12-3 or TRBV12-4 and J usage is TRBJ2-7; the match to TRBD2 covers 13 bases. Trimming took 6 bases from V and 2 from J; bases not matched to a gene: 4. This CDR3 has 15 amino acids. CDR3: CASSLTSGGAYEQYF. CDR3 bases: TGTGCCAGCAGCCTCACTAGCGGGGGGGCCTACGAGCAGTACTTC.

V usage is TRBV7-2 and J usage is TRBJ2-7, with D tentatively TRBD2 (6 bases). Germline CDR1 SGHTA, CDR2 FQGNSA. V gave up 3 bases and J gave up 3 bases, with 9 bases separating them. CDR3 length: 13 amino acids. For the CDR3, the DNA is TGTGCCAGCAGCTTTGGGCGGGACTACGAGCAGTACTTC. It encodes CASSFGRDYEQYF.

This sequence joins TRBV6-5 and TRBJ2-4, with 7 nucleotides matching TRBD1. V lost 3 bases to trimming and J lost 1 base; unmatched junction nucleotides: 6. CDR1 and CDR2 from the germline V gene are MNHEY and SVGAGI. This CDR3 comprises 16 residues. Here the CDR3 reads CASSYSDRKAKNIQYF. CDR3 coding DNA: TGTGCCAGCAGTTATTCGGACAGGAAGGCCAAAAACATTCAGTACTTC.

This clonotype has just a few counts. The chain employs TRBV5-1 and TRBJ2-3, with a weak D call TRBD2 (5 bases). The CDR3 totals 14 residues. Trimming cost V 6 bases and J 5 bases, with 16 bases left between them. Germline V gene lookup returns CDR1 SGHRS and CDR2 YFSETQ. CDR3 amino acids: CASIPEPGLDTQYF. As DNA, the CDR3 is TGCGCCAGCATCCCGGAGCCAGGACTAGATACGCAGTATTTT. Supplemented by reference TRBV5-1 and TRBJ2-3, the full variable domain reads KAGVTQTPRYLIKTRGQQVTLSCSPISGHRSVSWYQQTPGQGLQFLFEYFSETQRNKGNFPGRFSGRQFSNSRSEMNVSTLELGDSALYLCASIPEPGLDTQYFGPGTRLTVL.

V gene TRBV29-1 combines with J gene TRBJ2-5, with TRBD1 identical over 10 bases. Germline V gene sequence: CDR1 SQVTM, CDR2 ANQGSEA. The length of the CDR3 is 14 residues. Trimming took 6 bases from V and 1 from J; bases not matched to a gene: 5. The CDR3 DNA follows: TGCAGCGTCTGGACAGGGGGATTCCAAGAGACCCAGTACTTC. It encodes CSVWTGGFQETQYF.

The chain is built from TRBV7-2 and TRBJ1-2; no clear D gene. CDR1 SGHTA and CDR2 FQGNSA come from the germline V gene. The CDR3 covers 12 residues. Trimming pared 6 bases from V and 11 bases from J, leaving 16 bases between. The CDR3 spells CASSLFASGYTF. The CDR3 DNA sequence: TGTGCCAGCAGTTTATTCGCTAGTGGGTACACCTTC.

The genes are TRBV5-6 and TRBJ2-1, with 15 bases matching TRBD2. Germline V gives CDR1 SGHDT, CDR2 YYEEEE. With V trimmed by 4 bases and J by 11 bases, 7 bases remained unmatched. This CDR3 spans 15 amino acids. DNA for the CDR3: TGTGCCAGCAGCCCGGGGACTAGCGGGGGGCGGAAGCAGTTCTTC. Amino acid sequence: CASSPGTSGGRKQFF.

This rearrangement joins TRBV20-1 to TRBJ1-1; a possible D gene is TRBD1 (5 bases). V was pared by 1 base and J by 5 bases, with 17 bases between. This CDR3 has 15 amino acids. Germline-derived CDR1 and CDR2 are DFQATT and SNEGSKA (reference sequence). CDR3 region: CSARVRGRVITEAFF. The CDR3 region has the DNA TGCAGTGCTAGAGTACGGGGGAGGGTTATAACTGAAGCTTTCTTT.

V gene TRBV6-5 combines with J gene TRBJ2-1; 9 nucleotides agree with TRBD2. The CDR3 is 14 amino acids. J gave up 7 bases and V 2 bases, and 3 bases lay outside the gene matches. CDR1 and CDR2 from the germline V gene are MNHEY and SVGAGI. Written as DNA, the CDR3 is TGTGCCAGCAGTTACAGCGGGGGGAGGAATGAGCAGTTCTTC. Its protein product is CASSYSGGRNEQFF.

The rearrangement uses TRBV27 and TRBJ2-7; D may be TRBD1 (6 bases). V lost 6 bases and J lost 0, with 18 bases in between. The CDR3 totals 16 residues. Germline V gene data show CDR1 as MNHEY and CDR2 as SMNVEV (reference sequence). The CDR3 here is CASSSGTHARSYEQYF. As DNA, the CDR3 is TGTGCCAGCAGCTCCGGGACACACGCCCGCTCCTACGAGCAGTACTTC.

V usage is TRBV2 and J usage is TRBJ2-5; D is tentatively TRBD1 or TRBD2 (5 bases each). The CDR3 has 13 residues. The V end was cut by 6 bases, the J end by 2 bases, with 10 bases between. Looked up from germline, CDR1 is SNHLY and CDR2 is FYNNEI. The CDR3: CASRAGTQETQYF. The CDR3 DNA sequence: TGTGCCAGCAGGGCCGGGACGCAAGAGACCCAGTACTTC.

J is TRBJ1-2 and V is TRBV5-4; 7 nucleotides agree with TRBD1. CDR3 length: 15 residues. The germline V gene encodes CDR1 SGHNT and CDR2 YYREEE (reference sequence). V shed 4 bases, J shed 6 bases, and the junction held 12 bases outside the gene matches. This CDR3 is CASSPWTGWDDGYTF. The CDR3 DNA sequence: TGTGCCAGCAGCCCCTGGACAGGATGGGATGATGGCTACACCTTC.

The chain is built from TRBV4-2 and TRBJ2-7; TRBD2 might be the D (6 bases). With 0 bases removed from V and 0 bases from J, the gap between germline ends came to 9 bases. The CDR3 has 15 amino acids. The germline CDR1 and CDR2 sequences are LGHNA and YNFKEQ. The CDR3 here is CASSQEPDYSYEQYF. The CDR3 DNA reads TGTGCCAGCAGCCAAGAACCGGACTACTCCTACGAGCAGTACTTC.

The rearrangement links TRBV20-1 to TRBJ1-5; D unclear. V was pared by 3 bases and J by 5 bases, with 5 bases between. The CDR3 extends over 11 amino acids. Germline V gives CDR1 DFQATT, CDR2 SNEGSKA (reference sequence). Here the CDR3 reads CSARKDQPQHF. The CDR3 bases are TGCAGTGCTAGGAAGGATCAGCCCCAGCATTTT.

The chain has TRBV7-2 and TRBJ2-5; D not resolved. The CDR3 length is 13 residues. The germline CDR1 and CDR2 sequences are SGHTA and FQGNSA. Deletions cut 2 bases from V and 1 base from J, with 5 bases between. Here the CDR3 DNA reads TGTGCCAGCAGCTTAAAAAGCCAAGAGACCCAGTACTTC. Protein sequence: CASSLKSQETQYF.

The count of this clonotype is one. The gene calls are TRBV27 and TRBJ2-4; TRBD2 is a possible D gene (6 bases). Deletions cut 6 bases from V and 0 bases from J, with 12 bases between. Germline V gene lookup returns CDR1 MNHEY and CDR2 SMNVEV (reference sequence). There are 15 residues in the CDR3. In DNA form, the CDR3 reads TGTGCCAGCAGGCGGGACGGGACAGCCAAAAACATTCAGTACTTC. Encoded protein: CASRRDGTAKNIQYF.